This TCR beta chain was recorded in a study of shared clonotypes between healthy human individuals. Study summary: Each donor's CD8 memory used one plate, CD8 naive two, each CD4 subset three.

The length of the CDR3 is 14 residues. Deletions cut 7 bases from V and 4 bases from J, with 14 bases between. Germline loops: CDR1 LNHDA, CDR2 SQIVND (reference sequence). The table came from immunoSEQ multiplex PCR; TCRdb's copy has only in-frame clones and leaves some out. Among over a million clones listed, roughly 96% were seen once. A word on this clone: Its antigen is as yet unknown.

The study, taken as a whole, reports: Sampling was confined to blood; repertoires within tissues likely differ. Shared across four donors were around 5% of the naive CD4 clonotypes. The four-donor shared clonotypes exceeded non-shared clonotypes in generation probability, with non-shared ones scoring lower.

The sample was naive CD4+ T cells sorted from blood. The subset was: CD45RA+ positively selected. The clonotype originates from a man aged 25 to 40 in good health. The chain recombines TRBV19 with TRBJ1-3; tentative D call: TRBD1 (5 bases). The CDR3 is CASTRQGRGNTIYF. The CDR3, as DNA: TGTGCCAGTACGCGTCAGGGAAGGGGAAACACCATATATTTT.